Each of the 4 T cell receptor beta chains below was sequenced from the same sample in a study of blood T cells in healthy people across ages. Sample-barcoded 5' priming and a J-beta primer mix drove a second PCR of roughly 6 to 12 cycles. MiXCR, run by TCRdb on the 5' RACE reads, gives a single entry per CDR3 protein. In the table there are 780,000 or so distinct CDR3 sequences, about 55% of which are singletons. The sample was blood. Receptors were obtained from an elderly man in good health.

V and J are TRBV28 and TRBJ2-4; D tentatively fits TRBD1 or TRBD2 (6 bases each). The germline V gene encodes CDR1 MDHEN and CDR2 SYDVKM. This CDR3 has 16 amino acids. The V end was cut by 5 bases, the J end by 13 bases, with 27 bases between. This CDR3 reads CASSLGGSGASWEQYF. Here the CDR3 DNA reads TGTGCCAGCAGTCTAGGGGGTAGCGGAGCCTCCTGGGAGCAGTACTTC.

The V gene is TRBV29-1, the J gene TRBJ2-7; D is perhaps TRBD2 (6 bases). Germline-derived CDR1 and CDR2 are SQVTM and ANQGSEA. Trimming removed 7 bases at V and 11 bases at J, with 18 bases between. CDR3 length: 11 amino acids. CDR3 loop: CSGEFDGGEYF. CDR3 nucleotide sequence: TGCAGCGGTGAGTTTGACGGCGGGGAGTACTTC.

This chain joins TRBV5-1 and TRBJ2-5; the match to TRBD2 covers 11 bases. Germline V gives CDR1 SGHRS, CDR2 YFSETQ. CDR3 length: 16 amino acids. V was pared by 4 bases and J by 11 bases, with 16 bases of the junction left unmatched. The CDR3 reads CASSHVLAGADNEQYF. CDR3 DNA sequence: TGCGCCAGCAGCCACGTACTAGCGGGAGCAGATAATGAGCAGTACTTC.

The chain links TRBV20-1 to TRBJ2-5, with D possibly being TRBD2 (5 bases). The V gene lost 3 bases and the J gene lost 1 base, with 15 bases spanning the gap. The CDR3 has 15 amino acids. The germline V gene has CDR1 DFQATT and CDR2 SNEGSKA (reference sequence). The chain's CDR3 is CSARMAERFQETQYF. CDR3 coding DNA: TGCAGTGCTAGGATGGCGGAGCGGTTCCAAGAGACCCAGTACTTC.